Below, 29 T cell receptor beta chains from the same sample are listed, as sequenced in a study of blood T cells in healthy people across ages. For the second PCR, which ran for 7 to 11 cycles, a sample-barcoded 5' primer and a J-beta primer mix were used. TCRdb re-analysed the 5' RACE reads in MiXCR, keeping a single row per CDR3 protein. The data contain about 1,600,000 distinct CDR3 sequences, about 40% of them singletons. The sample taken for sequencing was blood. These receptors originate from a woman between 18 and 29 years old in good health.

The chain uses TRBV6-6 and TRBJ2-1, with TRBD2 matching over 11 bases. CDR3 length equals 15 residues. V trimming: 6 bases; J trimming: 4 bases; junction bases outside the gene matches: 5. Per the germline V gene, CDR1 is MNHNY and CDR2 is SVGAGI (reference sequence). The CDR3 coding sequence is TGTGCCAGCAGGAAACTAGCGGGGGAATACAATGAGCAGTTCTTC. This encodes CASRKLAGEYNEQFF.

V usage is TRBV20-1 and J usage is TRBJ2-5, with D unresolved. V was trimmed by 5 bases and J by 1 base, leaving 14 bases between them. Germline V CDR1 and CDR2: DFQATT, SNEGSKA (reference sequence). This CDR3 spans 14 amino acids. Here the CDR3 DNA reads TGCAGTGCTTCGGACGGCGTGGGCCAAGAGACCCAGTACTTC. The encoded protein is CSASDGVGQETQYF.

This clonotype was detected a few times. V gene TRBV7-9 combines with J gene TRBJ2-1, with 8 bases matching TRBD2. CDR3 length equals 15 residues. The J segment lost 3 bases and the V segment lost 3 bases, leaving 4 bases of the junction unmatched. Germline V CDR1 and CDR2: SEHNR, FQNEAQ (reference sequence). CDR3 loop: CASSFTSGDYNEQFF. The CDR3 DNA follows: TGTGCCAGCAGCTTTACTAGCGGAGACTACAATGAGCAGTTCTTC.

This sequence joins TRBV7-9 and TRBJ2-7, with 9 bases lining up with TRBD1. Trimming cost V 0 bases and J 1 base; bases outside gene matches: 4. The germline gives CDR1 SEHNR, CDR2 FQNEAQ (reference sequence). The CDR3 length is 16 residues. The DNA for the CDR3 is TGTGCCAGCAGCTTAGCGCAGGGACAGGGATCCTACGAGCAGTACTTC. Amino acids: CASSLAQGQGSYEQYF.

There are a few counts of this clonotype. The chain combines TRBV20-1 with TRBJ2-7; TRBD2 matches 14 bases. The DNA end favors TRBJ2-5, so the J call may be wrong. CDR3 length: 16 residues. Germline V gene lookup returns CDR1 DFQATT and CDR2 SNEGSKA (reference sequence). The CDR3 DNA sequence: TGCAGTGCTAGGGCCGGGACTAGCGGGAGAGGAGAGACCCAGTACTTC. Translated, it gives CSARAGTSGRGETQYF.

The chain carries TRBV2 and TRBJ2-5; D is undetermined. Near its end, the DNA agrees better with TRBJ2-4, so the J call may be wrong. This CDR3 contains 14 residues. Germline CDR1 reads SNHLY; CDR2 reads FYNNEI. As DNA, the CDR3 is TGTGCCAGCAGCGCTACAGCCAATGGGGACATTCAGTACTTC. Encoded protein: CASSATANGDIQYF.

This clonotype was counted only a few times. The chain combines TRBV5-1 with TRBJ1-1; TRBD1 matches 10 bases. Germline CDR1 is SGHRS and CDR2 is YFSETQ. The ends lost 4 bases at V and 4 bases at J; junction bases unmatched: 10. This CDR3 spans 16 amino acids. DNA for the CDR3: TGCGCCAGCAGCCGTCGGACAGGGGGTATAGGCACTGAAGCTTTCTTT. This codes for CASSRRTGGIGTEAFF.

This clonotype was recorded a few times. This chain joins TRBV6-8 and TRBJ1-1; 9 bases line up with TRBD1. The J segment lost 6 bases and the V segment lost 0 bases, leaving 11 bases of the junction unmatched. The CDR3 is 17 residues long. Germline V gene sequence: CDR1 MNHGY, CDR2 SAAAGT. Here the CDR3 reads CASSYSVMGQGQPEAFF. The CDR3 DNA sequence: TGTGCCAGCAGTTACTCAGTGATGGGACAGGGCCAACCTGAAGCTTTCTTT.

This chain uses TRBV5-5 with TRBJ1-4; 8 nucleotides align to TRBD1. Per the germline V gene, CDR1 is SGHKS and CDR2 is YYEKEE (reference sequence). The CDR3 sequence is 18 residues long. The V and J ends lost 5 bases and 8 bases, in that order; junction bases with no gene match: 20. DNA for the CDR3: TGTGCCAGCAGAACGGGGCAGGGGGCGGGTCAGATGATCGAAAAACTGTTTTTT. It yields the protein CASRTGQGAGQMIEKLFF.

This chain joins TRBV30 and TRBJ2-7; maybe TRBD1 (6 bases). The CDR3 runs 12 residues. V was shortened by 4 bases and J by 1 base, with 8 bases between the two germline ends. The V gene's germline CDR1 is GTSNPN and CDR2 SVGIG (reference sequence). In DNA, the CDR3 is TGTGCCTGGACAGGGGTATCCTACGAGCAGTACTTC. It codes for CAWTGVSYEQYF.

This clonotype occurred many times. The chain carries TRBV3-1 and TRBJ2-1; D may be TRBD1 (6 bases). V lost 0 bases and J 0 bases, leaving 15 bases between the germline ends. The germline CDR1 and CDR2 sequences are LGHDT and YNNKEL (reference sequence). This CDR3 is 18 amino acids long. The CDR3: CASSQEGGPRSSYNEQFF. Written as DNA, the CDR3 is TGTGCCAGCAGCCAAGAAGGGGGTCCCCGCTCCTCCTACAATGAGCAGTTCTTC.

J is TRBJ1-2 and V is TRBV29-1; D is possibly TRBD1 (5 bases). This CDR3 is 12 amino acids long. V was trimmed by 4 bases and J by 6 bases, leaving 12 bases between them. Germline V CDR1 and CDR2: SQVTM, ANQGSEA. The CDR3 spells CSVARDEDGYTF. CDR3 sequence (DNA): TGCAGCGTTGCCAGGGATGAAGATGGCTACACCTTC.

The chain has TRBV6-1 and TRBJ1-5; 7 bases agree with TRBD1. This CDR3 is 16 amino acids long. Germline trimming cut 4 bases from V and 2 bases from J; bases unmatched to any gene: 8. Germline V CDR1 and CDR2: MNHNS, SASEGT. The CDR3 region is CASSGRNTGGNQPQHF. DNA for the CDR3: TGTGCCAGCAGTGGCCGTAATACAGGGGGCAATCAGCCCCAGCATTTT.

The CDR3 loop reads CASSLGYTGTVSHEQYF. In DNA form, the CDR3 reads TGCGCCAGCAGCTTGGGCTATACCGGGACAGTAAGCCACGAGCAGTACTTC. This rearrangement joins TRBV5-1 to TRBJ2-4; TRBD1 agrees at 7 bases. The J call is doubtful: the DNA matches TRBJ2-7 better. Germline CDR1 is SGHRS and CDR2 is YFSETQ. The CDR3 is 17 amino acids.

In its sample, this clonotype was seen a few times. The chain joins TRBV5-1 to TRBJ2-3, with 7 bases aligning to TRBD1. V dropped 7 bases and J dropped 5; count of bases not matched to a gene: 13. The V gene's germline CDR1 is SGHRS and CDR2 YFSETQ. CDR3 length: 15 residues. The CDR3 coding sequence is TGCGCCAGCTCCCATCAGACAGGGTCGGGAGATACGCAGTATTTT. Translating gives CASSHQTGSGDTQYF.

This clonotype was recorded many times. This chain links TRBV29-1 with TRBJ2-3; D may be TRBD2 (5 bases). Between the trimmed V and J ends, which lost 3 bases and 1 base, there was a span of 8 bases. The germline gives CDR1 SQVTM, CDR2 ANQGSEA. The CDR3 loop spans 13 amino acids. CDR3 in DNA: TGCAGCGTTGAGGAGGCGGGCACAGATACGCAGTATTTT. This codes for CSVEEAGTDTQYF.

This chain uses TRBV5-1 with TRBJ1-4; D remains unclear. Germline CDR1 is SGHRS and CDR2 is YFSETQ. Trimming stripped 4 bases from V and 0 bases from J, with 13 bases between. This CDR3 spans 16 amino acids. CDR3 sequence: CASSPRKGATNEKLFF. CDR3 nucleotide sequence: TGCGCCAGCAGCCCAAGGAAGGGAGCAACTAATGAAAAACTGTTTTTT.

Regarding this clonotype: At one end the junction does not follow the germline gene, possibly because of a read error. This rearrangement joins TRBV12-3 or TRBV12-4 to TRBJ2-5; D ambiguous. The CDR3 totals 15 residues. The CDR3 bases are TGTGACAGCAGTTTAAGGAAGCCTTCTGAGGAGACCCAGTACTTC. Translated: CDSSLRKPSEETQYF.

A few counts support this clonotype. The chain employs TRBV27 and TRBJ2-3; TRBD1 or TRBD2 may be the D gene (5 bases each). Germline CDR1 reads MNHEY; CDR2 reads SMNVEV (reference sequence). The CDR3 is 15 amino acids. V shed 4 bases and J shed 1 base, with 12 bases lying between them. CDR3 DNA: TGTGCCAGCAGTTCCCGGGGCGCCGGCACAGATACGCAGTATTTT. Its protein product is CASSSRGAGTDTQYF.

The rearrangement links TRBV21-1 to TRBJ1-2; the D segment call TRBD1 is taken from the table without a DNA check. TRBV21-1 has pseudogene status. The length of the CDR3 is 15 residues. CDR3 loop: CASIPDGGRNYGYTF. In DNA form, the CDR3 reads TGTGCCAGCATCCCTGACGGGGGAAGGAACTATGGCTACACCTTC.

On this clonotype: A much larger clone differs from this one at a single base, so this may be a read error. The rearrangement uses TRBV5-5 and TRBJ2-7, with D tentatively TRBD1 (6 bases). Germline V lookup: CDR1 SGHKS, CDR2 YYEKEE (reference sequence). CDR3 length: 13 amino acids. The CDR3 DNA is TGTACCAGCAGCCCCACGGACAGTTACGAGCAGTACTTC. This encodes CTSSPTDSYEQYF.

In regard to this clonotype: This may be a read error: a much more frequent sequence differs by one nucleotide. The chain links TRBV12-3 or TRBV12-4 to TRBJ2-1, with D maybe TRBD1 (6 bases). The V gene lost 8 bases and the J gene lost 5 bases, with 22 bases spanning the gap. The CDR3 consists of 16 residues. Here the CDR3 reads CASGPGPWGQNNEQFF. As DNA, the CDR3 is TGTGCCAGCGGTCCCGGCCCTTGGGGGCAAAACAATGAGCAGTTCTTC.

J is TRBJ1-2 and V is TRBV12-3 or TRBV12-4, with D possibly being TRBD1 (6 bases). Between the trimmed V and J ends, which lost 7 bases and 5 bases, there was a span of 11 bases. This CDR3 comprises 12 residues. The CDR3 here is CASNLGGYGYTF. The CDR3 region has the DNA TGTGCCAGCAACCTAGGGGGTTATGGCTACACCTTC.

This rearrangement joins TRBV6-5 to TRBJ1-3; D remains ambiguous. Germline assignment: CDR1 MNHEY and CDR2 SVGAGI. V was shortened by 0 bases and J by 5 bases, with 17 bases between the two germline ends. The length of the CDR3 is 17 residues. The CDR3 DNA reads TGTGCCAGCAGTTACTCGAACCCGGCGGGCAGTCGAAACACCATATATTTT. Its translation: CASSYSNPAGSRNTIYF.

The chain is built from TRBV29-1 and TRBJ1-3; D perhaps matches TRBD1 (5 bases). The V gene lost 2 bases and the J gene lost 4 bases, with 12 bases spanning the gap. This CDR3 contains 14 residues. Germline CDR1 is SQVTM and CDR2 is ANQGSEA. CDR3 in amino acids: CSVEFGTSGNTIYF. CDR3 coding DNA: TGCAGCGTTGAATTCGGGACTAGCGGAAACACCATATATTTT.

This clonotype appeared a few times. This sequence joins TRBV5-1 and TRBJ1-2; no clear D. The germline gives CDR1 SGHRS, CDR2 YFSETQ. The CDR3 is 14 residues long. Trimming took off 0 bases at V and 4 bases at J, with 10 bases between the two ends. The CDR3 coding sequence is TGCGCCAGCAGCTTGGGTCAGGAGTCCTATGGCTACACCTTC. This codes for CASSLGQESYGYTF.

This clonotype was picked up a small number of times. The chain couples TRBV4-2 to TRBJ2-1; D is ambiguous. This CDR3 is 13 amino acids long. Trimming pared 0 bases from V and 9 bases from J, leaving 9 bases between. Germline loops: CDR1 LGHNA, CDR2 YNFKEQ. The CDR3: CASSQDPPPEQFF. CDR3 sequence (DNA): TGTGCCAGCAGCCAAGATCCCCCGCCTGAGCAGTTCTTC.

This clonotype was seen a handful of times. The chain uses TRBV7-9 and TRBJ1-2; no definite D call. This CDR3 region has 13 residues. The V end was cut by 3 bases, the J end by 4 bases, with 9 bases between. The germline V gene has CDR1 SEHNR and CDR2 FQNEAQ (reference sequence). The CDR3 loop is CASSFETPYGYTF. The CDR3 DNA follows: TGTGCCAGCAGCTTTGAAACCCCCTATGGCTACACCTTC.

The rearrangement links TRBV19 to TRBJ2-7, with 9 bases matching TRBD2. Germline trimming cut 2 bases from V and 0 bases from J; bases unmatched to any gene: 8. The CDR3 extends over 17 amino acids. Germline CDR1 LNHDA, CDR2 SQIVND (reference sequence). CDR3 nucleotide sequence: TGTGCCAGTAGTATAAGCGCGGGGGGGGCCATCTCCTACGAGCAGTACTTC. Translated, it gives CASSISAGGAISYEQYF. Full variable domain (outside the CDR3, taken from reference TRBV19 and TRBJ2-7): DGGITQSPKYLFRKEGQNVTLSCEQNLNHDAMYWYRQDPGQGLRLIYYSQIVNDFQKGDIAEGYSVSREKKESFPLTVTSAQKNPTAFYLCASSISAGGAISYEQYFGPGTRLTVT.